This TCR beta chain was recovered during a study of cytomegalovirus exposure and HLA in healthy donors. Study observations and caveats: It was reportedly the case that the classifier diagnosed cytomegalovirus status with high specificity and sensitivity. Prediction of most subjects' HLA-A and HLA-B alleles by TCR beta sequences was reportedly accurate.

In the PCR, 60 Vbeta and 13 Jbeta primers were used. Here immunoSEQ multiplex PCR was the method, and the copy in TCRdb shows in-frame clones only, minus some. The sample comprises 120,000 or so clones, roughly 69% of which are singletons, and about 8.2% rests with the top ten. A remark on this clone: Its antigen is not identified.

From germline, CDR1 is SEHNR and CDR2 FQNEAQ (reference sequence). CDR3 length equals 16 residues. V was shortened by 6 bases and J by 7 bases, with 22 bases between the two germline ends. This chain connects TRBV7-9 to TRBJ2-1, with D possibly TRBD2 on 6 matching bases. The sample consisted of PBMCs. The sequence was obtained from a woman aged 40 to 50 in good health and CMV-seropositive. The CDR3 bases are TGTGCCAGCAGTGCCCGCGGGGCTTCGGTCGGGAATGAGCAGTTCTTC. It specifies CASSARGASVGNEQFF.